This TCR beta chain was recorded in a study of blood T cell repertoires in COVID-19. Those who participated ranged in age from about 18 to 95 years and resided in about two dozen US areas. Two negative PCRs, clearance, or symptom resolution had been documented for recovered Cohort 3 donors. The CDR3 length is 16 residues. V lost 5 bases, J lost 0 bases, and 14 bases lay in between. Germline V gene sequence: CDR1 MNHGY, CDR2 SVAAGI. How the authors handled the data: Amplification of reference gene primers provided the estimated nucleated cell counts. Assay used: immunoSEQ multiplex PCR; TCRdb lists only in-frame clones, some missing. For V, J and clone size, that table is used; D and trimming come from the DNA. The sample carries roughly 380,000 clones, about 87% recorded once.

This sequence was found in a man aged 25-45 years who had recovered from COVID-19. The sequencing input was PBMCs or T cells enriched from blood (not recorded which). The rearrangement links TRBV6-9 to TRBJ1-3; unclear D gene. The CDR3 DNA reads as TGTGCCAGCAGTCACACCGGGTCGAGCTCTGGAAACACCATATATTTT. It codes for CASSHTGSSSGNTIYF.